This entry lists 28 T cell receptor beta chains sequenced from one sample in a study of technical replicates of blood from a handful of donors. Some clones are missing from TCRdb's copy, which holds only in-frame ones; the method was immunoSEQ multiplex PCR. The repertoire holds around 65,000 clones, with over 80% as singletons. Sequencing input: PBMCs. The receptors originated from a human donor in good health. Some clones in this sample may be carry-over from other donors' samples.

This chain joins TRBV11-3 and TRBJ2-2; 9 nucleotides line up with TRBD1. The length of the CDR3 is 18 residues. V was pared by 1 base and J by 4 bases, with 10 bases of the junction left unmatched. Germline lookup yields CDR1 SGHNT and CDR2 YENEEA. The CDR3 region is CASSLGLMDRGGTGELFF. CDR3 nucleotide sequence: TGTGCCAGCAGCTTAGGACTCATGGACAGGGGAGGCACCGGGGAGCTGTTTTTT.

The chain employs TRBV7-2 and TRBJ2-7; D is undetermined. The CDR3 totals 15 residues. The V end was cut by 1 base, the J end by 2 bases, with 12 bases between. CDR1 is SGHTA and CDR2 is FQGNSA in the germline V gene. The CDR3 DNA sequence: TGTGCCAGCAGCTTAGGTGGCGGTAACGCCTACGAGCAGTACTTC. Translated: CASSLGGGNAYEQYF.

This chain uses TRBV5-1 with TRBJ2-5, with 12 positions matching TRBD2. J was trimmed by 5 bases and V by 0 bases; bases with no gene match: 5. The germline gives CDR1 SGHRS, CDR2 YFSETQ. This CDR3 is 16 amino acids long. For the CDR3, the DNA is TGCGCCAGCAGCTTGGGTACTAGCGGGAGGAGTGAGACCCAGTACTTC. Translation: CASSLGTSGRSETQYF. The full variable domain, its missing parts supplied by reference TRBV5-1 and TRBJ2-5, is KAGVTQTPRYLIKTRGQQVTLSCSPISGHRSVSWYQQTPGQGLQFLFEYFSETQRNKGNFPGRFSGRQFSNSRSEMNVSTLELGDSALYLCASSLGTSGRSETQYFGPGTRLLVL.

This sequence joins TRBV11-1 and TRBJ2-7; the match to TRBD2 covers 8 bases. The trim removed 5 bases at V and 3 bases at J, leaving 3 bases unmatched. The CDR3 is 13 residues long. Germline loops: CDR1 SGHAT, CDR2 FQDESV (reference sequence). This CDR3 is CASSAGTSYEQYF. As DNA, the CDR3 is TGTGCCAGCAGCGCCGGGACTAGCTACGAGCAGTACTTC.

The chain links TRBV5-1 to TRBJ1-4; 9 bases fit TRBD1. The germline CDR1 and CDR2 sequences are SGHRS and YFSETQ. V was pared by 5 bases and J by 8 bases, with 7 bases of the junction left unmatched. The CDR3 totals 14 residues. The CDR3 DNA reads as TGCGCCAGCAGTCAAGGGACAGGGCGCGAAAAACTGTTTTTT. Protein sequence: CASSQGTGREKLFF.

This chain links TRBV4-3 with TRBJ1-1; D not certain. The CDR3 extends over 14 amino acids. Between the trimmed V and J ends, which lost 3 bases and 4 bases, there was a span of 12 bases. Looked up from germline, CDR1 is LGHNA and CDR2 is YSLEER. The CDR3 DNA reads as TGCGCCAGCAGCCATGTCGCGCCCCGCACTGAAGCTTTCTTT. As protein: CASSHVAPRTEAFF.

J is TRBJ2-1 and V is TRBV5-6; TRBD2 matches 7 bases. CDR1 SGHDT and CDR2 YYEEEE come from the germline V gene. The V segment lost 2 bases and the J segment 6 bases; nucleotides outside the gene matches: 14. The CDR3 has 17 amino acids. The CDR3 nucleotides read TGTGCCAGCAGCTTCAATCTAGTTCCAGCGGGACTCAATGAGCAGTTCTTC. It is translated as CASSFNLVPAGLNEQFF.

As DNA, the CDR3 is TGTGCCAGCAGCCCGGGACTAGCGGGGGCCCACGAGCAGTACTTC. Amino acid sequence: CASSPGLAGAHEQYF. The chain carries TRBV7-2 and TRBJ2-7; 14 positions agree with TRBD2. This CDR3 contains 15 residues. Germline assignment: CDR1 SGHTA and CDR2 FQGNSA. V was clipped by 5 bases and J by 5 bases; unmatched bases: 5.

V and J are TRBV7-8 and TRBJ1-4; D unclear. The germline gives CDR1 SGHVS, CDR2 FQNEAQ. The V and J ends lost 2 bases and 5 bases respectively, with 6 bases between them. This CDR3 has 13 residues. The CDR3 nucleotides are TGTGCCAGCAGCTTACAGGCCAATGAAAAACTGTTTTTT. Translating gives CASSLQANEKLFF.

J is TRBJ2-5 and V is TRBV29-1; tentative D call: TRBD1 (5 bases). This CDR3 has 15 residues. Germline assignment: CDR1 SQVTM and CDR2 ANQGSEA. V lost 3 bases, J lost 7 bases, and 21 bases lay in between. CDR3 DNA sequence: TGCAGCGTTGATTTTGGGATGACAGCCGAAGGGACCCAGTACTTC. Translation gives CSVDFGMTAEGTQYF. Looking up the rest from reference TRBV29-1 and TRBJ2-5 gives the full variable domain: SAVISQKPSRDICQRGTSLTIQCQVDSQVTMMFWYRQQPGQSLTLIATANQGSEATYESGFVIDKFPISRPNLTFSTLTVSNMSPEDSSIYLCSVDFGMTAEGTQYFGPGTRLLVL.

V gene TRBV5-1 combines with J gene TRBJ1-2; D is perhaps TRBD1 (5 bases). The V gene lost 0 bases and the J gene lost 2 bases, with 8 bases spanning the gap. The CDR3 spans 14 residues. Germline V gene data show CDR1 as SGHRS and CDR2 as YFSETQ. In DNA form, the CDR3 reads TGCGCCAGCAGCTTGGGGGGACTCAACTATGGCTACACCTTC. Translating it yields CASSLGGLNYGYTF.

This rearrangement joins TRBV7-2 to TRBJ1-6, with 7 bases aligning to TRBD1. Germline lookup yields CDR1 SGHTA and CDR2 FQGNSA. The CDR3 is 14 amino acids. Trimming at V came to 5 bases and at J to 9 bases, leaving 7 bases not matched to a gene. The CDR3 region is CASSATGYASPLHF. CDR3 coding DNA: TGTGCCAGCAGCGCGACAGGGTACGCTTCACCCCTCCACTTT.

This clone was counted a single time. CDR3 sequence: CASSQDRTEIYGYTF. CDR3 nucleotide sequence: TGCGCCAGCAGCCAAGACCGGACAGAGATCTATGGCTACACCTTC. The V call is TRBV4-1, the J call TRBJ1-2; maybe TRBD1 (6 bases). The CDR3 has 15 amino acids. CDR1 is MGHRA, CDR2 YSYEKL, per germline. Deletions cut 0 bases from V and 4 bases from J, with 12 bases between.

This sequence joins TRBV7-3 and TRBJ1-6, with 8 bases matching TRBD1. The CDR3 consists of 13 residues. J gave up 6 bases and V 5 bases, and 0 bases lay outside the gene matches. Germline lookup yields CDR1 SGHTA and CDR2 FQGTGA. DNA for the CDR3: TGTGCCAGCAGCGACAGGGGTAATTCACCCCTCCACTTT. This gives the protein CASSDRGNSPLHF.

V is TRBV7-2 and J is TRBJ2-2; D not resolved. The CDR3 covers 15 residues. The germline gives CDR1 SGHTA, CDR2 FQGNSA. Trimming took off 2 bases at V and 2 bases at J, with 9 bases between the two ends. CDR3 nucleotides: TGTGCCAGCAGCTTATTGGGCTTTAACACCGGGGAGCTGTTTTTT. Protein product: CASSLLGFNTGELFF.

V gene TRBV14 combines with J gene TRBJ2-7; D may be TRBD2 (5 bases). V gave up 4 bases and J gave up 5 bases, with 15 bases separating them. CDR1 is SGHDN, CDR2 FVKESK, per germline. The CDR3 is made up of 14 amino acids. This chain's CDR3 is CASSRQVFGDEQYF. In nucleotides, the CDR3 is TGTGCCAGCAGCCGTCAGGTGTTCGGGGACGAGCAGTACTTC.

The J gene is TRBJ1-3, the V gene TRBV2; TRBD1 matches at 8 bases. Trimming at V came to 1 base and at J to 0 bases, leaving 11 bases not matched to a gene. Germline-derived CDR1 and CDR2 are SNHLY and FYNNEI. The CDR3 is 19 residues long. The CDR3 is CASSEDGTGQVSSGNTIYF. In nucleotides, the CDR3 is TGTGCCAGCAGTGAAGACGGGACAGGACAGGTATCCTCTGGAAACACCATATATTTT.

The rearrangement joins TRBV9 to TRBJ1-6; D is undetermined. The CDR3 is made up of 15 amino acids. Trimming left V 6 bases short and J 6 bases short, with 16 bases between. Germline CDR1 SGDLS, CDR2 YYNGEE. DNA of the CDR3: TGTGCCAGCAACCCTGGAGGGTTAATTAATTCACCCCTCCACTTT. This sequence encodes CASNPGGLINSPLHF.

The genes are TRBV20-1 and TRBJ2-7; unclear D gene. The CDR3 totals 11 residues. Germline values: CDR1 DFQATT, CDR2 SNEGSKA (reference sequence). The V gene lost 0 bases and the J gene lost 5 bases, with 5 bases spanning the gap. This chain's CDR3 is CSARDSDEQYF. CDR3 in DNA: TGCAGTGCTAGAGATTCTGACGAGCAGTACTTC.

V usage is TRBV18 and J usage is TRBJ1-6; no definite D call. Germline CDR1 reads KGHSH; CDR2 reads LQKENI. The V end lost 6 bases, the J end lost 7 bases, and 10 bases lay between the germline ends. This CDR3 comprises 13 residues. The CDR3 DNA reads TGTGCCAGCTCTCGGGAGGACAATTCACCCCTCCACTTT. Translation: CASSREDNSPLHF. The variable domain in full, with the rest retrieved from reference TRBV18 and TRBJ1-6, is NAGVMQNPRHLVRRRGQEARLRCSPMKGHSHVYWYRQLPEEGLKFMVYLQKENIIDESGMPKERFSAEFPKEGPSILRIQQVVRGDSAAYFCASSREDNSPLHFGNGTRLTVT.

The chain recombines TRBV18 with TRBJ2-7, with 9 nucleotides matching TRBD1. V dropped 6 bases and J dropped 4; count of bases not matched to a gene: 7. In germline, CDR1 is KGHSH, CDR2 LQKENI. The CDR3 is 14 amino acids. The CDR3 bases are TGTGCCAGCTCGCCGACAGGGGGAGGGTACGAGCAGTACTTC. Translation gives CASSPTGGGYEQYF.

V is TRBV5-1 and J is TRBJ2-5; D remains ambiguous. Trimming removed 0 bases at V and 3 bases at J, with 6 bases between. CDR3 length: 13 residues. Germline lookup yields CDR1 SGHRS and CDR2 YFSETQ. The CDR3 region has the DNA TGCGCCAGCAGCTTGGAAAGCGAAGAGACCCAGTACTTC. This translates into CASSLESEETQYF. The whole variable domain, remainder taken from reference TRBV5-1 and TRBJ2-5, is KAGVTQTPRYLIKTRGQQVTLSCSPISGHRSVSWYQQTPGQGLQFLFEYFSETQRNKGNFPGRFSGRQFSNSRSEMNVSTLELGDSALYLCASSLESEETQYFGPGTRLLVL.

The gene calls are TRBV19 and TRBJ1-3; possible D gene TRBD1, 5 bases. Trimming removed 5 bases at V and 2 bases at J, with 7 bases between. Germline assignment: CDR1 LNHDA and CDR2 SQIVND (reference sequence). This CDR3 is 13 amino acids long. The CDR3 DNA reads as TGTGCCAGTAGTGAGACAGCTGGAAACACCATATATTTT. Amino acids: CASSETAGNTIYF.

The CDR3 region is CASSQDQSTHQFF. Here the CDR3 DNA reads TGCGCCAGCAGCCAAGATCAGTCGACTCACCAGTTCTTC. This rearrangement joins TRBV4-3 to TRBJ2-1; D unclear. Germline CDR1 is LGHNA and CDR2 is YSLEER. The V and J ends lost 0 bases and 13 bases respectively, with 13 bases between them. The CDR3 loop spans 13 amino acids.

The CDR3 DNA reads TGCAGCGCCCGCGGATTGAACACTGAAGCTTTCTTT. Translated, it gives CSARGLNTEAFF. This chain links TRBV29-1 with TRBJ1-1; D call uncertain. V gave up 7 bases and J gave up 0 bases, with 9 bases separating them. Germline assignment: CDR1 SQVTM and CDR2 ANQGSEA. The CDR3 extends over 12 amino acids.

In this sample, this clone turned up once. The chain employs TRBV2 and TRBJ2-1, with TRBD2 matching over 8 bases. This CDR3 has 14 residues. The ends lost 3 bases at V and 12 bases at J; junction bases unmatched: 10. Germline loops: CDR1 SNHLY, CDR2 FYNNEI. The CDR3 protein is CASSDERENRRQFF. The DNA of the CDR3 is TGTGCCAGCAGTGATGAGCGGGAGAACAGACGGCAGTTCTTC.

The V gene is TRBV10-3, the J gene TRBJ2-1; TRBD2 matches 8 bases. With V trimmed by 10 bases and J by 3 bases, 8 bases remained unmatched. This CDR3 spans 14 amino acids. CDR1 ENHRY and CDR2 SYGVKD come from the germline V gene. This CDR3 is CATDIAGHYNEQFF. In nucleotides, the CDR3 is TGTGCCACAGATATAGCGGGGCACTACAATGAGCAGTTCTTC.

The chain has TRBV18 and TRBJ2-1; 7 bases line up with TRBD1. The V gene end was trimmed by 3 bases and the J gene end by 0 bases; junction bases not matched to a gene: 8. This CDR3 is 17 amino acids long. The germline V gene encodes CDR1 KGHSH and CDR2 LQKENI. The CDR3 is CASSPQSTGNSYNEQFF. DNA of the CDR3: TGTGCCAGCTCACCTCAATCGACAGGGAACTCCTACAATGAGCAGTTCTTC.